One sample yielded the 8 T cell receptor beta chains listed below, sequenced in a study of CD8 T cells in ankylosing spondylitis. One entry per CDR3 protein results from TCRdb running MiXCR on the 5' RACE reads. This sample yields under 170,000 distinct CDR3 sequences, of which more than 40% are seen a single time; 13% to 15% belongs to the top ten. The sequenced sample consisted of synovial fluid, either unsorted or a sorted T cell fraction (not recorded which). Source of these receptors: a male donor with ankylosing spondylitis.

V and J are TRBV12-3 or TRBV12-4 and TRBJ1-2; D unclear. Trimming took 3 bases from V and 4 from J, leaving 12 bases between them. The CDR3 has 14 amino acids. Written as DNA, the CDR3 is TGTGCCAGCAGTTTTCTCCCCGCGGGCTATGGCTACACCTTC. Protein: CASSFLPAGYGYTF.

The rearrangement joins TRBV4-1 to TRBJ2-3; 7 bases are a match to TRBD2. CDR1 and CDR2 from the germline V gene are MGHRA and YSYEKL. V trimming: 5 bases; J trimming: 4 bases; junction bases outside the gene matches: 21. This CDR3 comprises 19 residues. The DNA for the CDR3 is TGCGCCAGCAGCTTCGGGACGGGGTATGCGGGAGAGGTGCCAGATACGCAGTATTTT. Translating it yields CASSFGTGYAGEVPDTQYF.

This clonotype has just one count. This chain joins TRBV19 and TRBJ2-3; 7 nucleotides align to TRBD1. J was trimmed by 5 bases and V by 7 bases; bases with no gene match: 12. CDR1 and CDR2 (germline): LNHDA, SQIVND (reference sequence). This CDR3 region has 15 residues. The CDR3 DNA is TGTGCCAGTACCCCCCACAGGGGAATGGGAGATACGCAGTATTTT. It specifies CASTPHRGMGDTQYF.

This sequence joins TRBV21-1 and TRBJ2-7; the table names TRBD1, a call not compared with the DNA. TRBV21-1 is designated a pseudogene. The CDR3 consists of 14 residues. CDR3 loop: CASSKSFRPGEQYF. CDR3 in DNA: TGTGCCAGCAGCAAAAGTTTTAGGCCGGGGGAGCAGTACTTC.

The genes are TRBV4-1 and TRBJ1-2; D unresolved. The CDR3 spans 14 residues. The V end was cut by 1 base, the J end by 5 bases, with 11 bases between. Germline loops: CDR1 MGHRA, CDR2 YSYEKL. In DNA, the CDR3 is TGCGCCAGCAGCCAAGTCGCAGCGCTTTATGGCTACACCTTC. Protein: CASSQVAALYGYTF.

This clonotype was observed at least ten times. The V gene is TRBV12-3 or TRBV12-4, the J gene TRBJ2-2; D remains ambiguous. The CDR3 is made up of 13 amino acids. V lost 3 bases to trimming and J lost 5 bases, with 7 bases between them. The CDR3 bases are TGTGCCAGCAGTTTTGGGCTAACCGGGGAGCTGTTTTTT. Translating gives CASSFGLTGELFF.

The rearrangement links TRBV5-1 to TRBJ2-6; D remains ambiguous. Per the germline V gene, CDR1 is SGHRS and CDR2 is YFSETQ. Trimming removed 0 bases from V and 13 bases from J, with 8 bases in between. The CDR3 is 12 residues long. CDR3 in amino acids: CASSLAGGVLTF. DNA of the CDR3: TGCGCCAGCAGCTTGGCCGGCGGAGTCCTGACTTTC.

Only a few counts were recorded for this clonotype. The chain combines TRBV27 with TRBJ2-3; no clear D gene. The germline gives CDR1 MNHEY, CDR2 SMNVEV (reference sequence). V lost 6 bases, J lost 3 bases, and 16 bases lay in between. This CDR3 contains 15 residues. This chain's CDR3 is CASSLLGIGTDTQYF. CDR3 in DNA: TGTGCCAGCAGCCTATTGGGGATCGGGACAGATACGCAGTATTTT.